The 32 T cell receptor beta chains below were found in one sample sequenced in a study of blood T cells in healthy people across ages. Then a second PCR, running roughly 7 to 11 cycles, was carried out with a sample-barcoded 5' primer and a J-beta primer mix. From the 5' RACE reads, TCRdb called clonotypes with MiXCR, one entry per CDR3 protein. The sample shows fewer than 1 million distinct CDR3 sequences, roughly 44% of them seen only once. Sequenced: blood. Receptors were obtained from a man aged 60-69 years in good health.

On this clonotype itself: A much more abundant neighbour one base away suggests this may be a read error. CDR3 bases: TGTGCCAGCAGCGTAGATGCCCTAGCGTATGAGCAGTTCTTC. Residues: CASSVDALAYEQFF. The chain recombines TRBV7-8 with TRBJ2-1; D possibly corresponds to TRBD2 (6 bases). CDR3 size: 14 residues. Germline CDR1 reads SGHVS; CDR2 reads FQNEAQ. V was trimmed by 5 bases and J by 8 bases, leaving 16 bases between them.

This clonotype was found a few times. The chain couples TRBV6-6 to TRBJ2-7; D is perhaps TRBD2 (6 bases). Trimming left V 5 bases short and J 0 bases short, with 11 bases between. This CDR3 spans 14 amino acids. Germline values: CDR1 MNHNY, CDR2 SVGAGI (reference sequence). The CDR3 nucleotides read TGTGCCAGCAGTCTACGTAGCGGCTCCTACGAGCAGTACTTC. It encodes CASSLRSGSYEQYF.

The chain carries TRBV6-2 or TRBV6-3 and TRBJ1-4; D is unresolved. The germline CDR1 and CDR2 sequences are MNHEY and SVGEGT. The V end lost 4 bases, the J end lost 10 bases, and 16 bases lay between the germline ends. This CDR3 comprises 14 residues. The CDR3 here is CASSSAVGNGKLFF. The CDR3, as DNA: TGTGCCAGCAGTTCGGCGGTGGGGAACGGAAAACTGTTTTTT.

V gene TRBV6-2 or TRBV6-3 combines with J gene TRBJ2-2; D not resolved. Germline V CDR1 and CDR2: MNHEY, SVGEGT. The CDR3 totals 13 residues. V lost 7 bases to trimming and J lost 4 bases, with 10 bases between them. The CDR3 coding sequence is TGTGCCAGCAAACCGGCCGGCACCGGGGAGCTGTTTTTT. Translating gives CASKPAGTGELFF.

Concerning this clonotype: A junction boundary mismatches the germline segment, possibly from a read error. CDR3 region: CASSLYQGTGRWASNQPQHF. CDR3 DNA: TGTGCCAGCAGTCTGTACCAAGGGACAGGGAGATGGGCGTCCAATCAGCCACAGCATTTT. This rearrangement joins TRBV28 to TRBJ1-5; 9 nucleotides match TRBD1. CDR1 MDHEN and CDR2 SYDVKM come from the germline V gene. This CDR3 has 20 amino acids.

This clonotype was observed once. The junction does not match germline at one end; this may be a read error. The V call is TRBV9, the J call TRBJ2-7; 14 bases fit TRBD2. The CDR3 loop spans 14 amino acids. Per germline, CDR1 SGDLS and CDR2 YYNGEE. This CDR3 is CASSFGTSGGEQYF. The CDR3 DNA reads as TGCGCCAGCAGCTTCGGGACTAGCGGGGGCGAGCAGTACTTC.

The V gene is TRBV20-1, the J gene TRBJ2-1, with 10 bases matching TRBD2. Trimming cost V 3 bases and J 5 bases; bases outside gene matches: 13. CDR3 length: 17 residues. Germline assignment: CDR1 DFQATT and CDR2 SNEGSKA (reference sequence). The CDR3 nucleotides are TGCAGTGCTAGGAGTGCTAGCGGGGGACCCACACACAATGAGCAGTTCTTC. Encoded protein: CSARSASGGPTHNEQFF.

J is TRBJ2-3 and V is TRBV28; tentatively, D is TRBD1 (5 bases). Between the trimmed V and J ends, which lost 7 bases and 6 bases, there was a span of 11 bases. Germline CDR1 and CDR2: MDHEN and SYDVKM. The CDR3 runs to 12 residues. CDR3 protein: CASKDTGDTQYF. As DNA, the CDR3 is TGTGCCAGCAAAGATACAGGTGATACGCAGTATTTT.

This clonotype showed up just a few times. This chain links TRBV7-2 with TRBJ2-1; no clear D. This CDR3 has 15 amino acids. CDR1 SGHTA and CDR2 FQGNSA come from the germline V gene. Trimming took off 2 bases at V and 6 bases at J, with 14 bases between the two ends. This CDR3 is CASSLPGPLPNEQFF. The CDR3 DNA reads TGTGCCAGCAGCTTACCGGGCCCCCTTCCCAATGAGCAGTTCTTC.

This clonotype was found a few times. The J gene is TRBJ2-7, the V gene TRBV6-2 or TRBV6-3, with a tentative D call TRBD2 (5 bases). Germline V CDR1 and CDR2: MNHEY, SVGEGT. Trimming cost V 5 bases and J 0 bases, with 14 bases left between them. This CDR3 has 15 amino acids. The CDR3 loop reads CASSKTRPRSYEQYF. CDR3 DNA sequence: TGTGCCAGCAGTAAAACTAGACCCCGCTCCTACGAGCAGTACTTC.

This clonotype was detected ten times or more. The germline gene is not matched at one end of the junction; a read error may be the cause. The rearrangement links TRBV7-3 to TRBJ2-5, with D possibly matching TRBD2 (6 bases). CDR1 is SGHTA and CDR2 is FQGTGA in the germline V gene. There are 13 residues in the CDR3. CDR3 sequence (DNA): TGTGCCAGCAGCGTAACGGCGGGGGAGACCCAGTACTTC. Translated, it gives CASSVTAGETQYF.

Worth noting for this clonotype: Mismatch with germline at one junction end may stem from a read error. The V call is TRBV4-3, the J call TRBJ1-2, with D hard to call. The CDR3 sequence is 13 residues long. Looked up from germline, CDR1 is LGHNA and CDR2 is YSLEER. CDR3 bases: TGCGCCAGCGGCCAAGATACTAACTATGGCTACACCTTC. Translating gives CASGQDTNYGYTF.

This rearrangement joins TRBV6-6 to TRBJ2-2; D remains ambiguous. CDR1 is MNHNY, CDR2 SVGAGI, per germline (reference sequence). This CDR3 region has 15 residues. Between the trimmed V and J ends, which lost 5 bases and 2 bases, there was a span of 12 bases. CDR3 region: CASSVDLQNTGELFF. CDR3 nucleotides: TGTGCCAGCAGTGTGGATCTCCAAAACACCGGGGAGCTGTTTTTT.

This sequence joins TRBV29-1 and TRBJ2-7; tentatively, D is TRBD1 or TRBD2 (5 bases each). V was pared by 5 bases and J by 5 bases, with 13 bases between. The length of the CDR3 is 12 residues. The germline gives CDR1 SQVTM, CDR2 ANQGSEA. The CDR3 region has the DNA TGCAGCGTTACCTATGGGGGTCACGAGCAGTACTTC. The encoded protein is CSVTYGGHEQYF.

The CDR3 region is CATSDFLRWAAGQISEQYF. The CDR3 region has the DNA TGTGCCACCAGTGATTTCCTCAGGTGGGCCGCGGGACAGATCTCCGAGCAGTACTTC. The chain links TRBV24-1 to TRBJ2-5, with a weak D call TRBD1 (7 bases). The DNA matches TRBJ2-7 better at its end, which makes the J call doubtful. The germline V gene has CDR1 KGHDR and CDR2 SFDVKD. This CDR3 is 19 amino acids long.

A few counts support this clonotype. The chain joins TRBV6-5 to TRBJ2-3; possible D gene TRBD2, 5 bases. The CDR3 runs to 14 residues. Trimming left V 6 bases short and J 3 bases short, with 13 bases between. CDR1 is MNHEY, CDR2 SVGAGI, per germline. The DNA for the CDR3 is TGTGCCAGCAGCCCGGGCCCGGGGACAGATACGCAGTATTTT. Protein sequence: CASSPGPGTDTQYF.

This rearrangement joins TRBV12-3 or TRBV12-4 to TRBJ2-1; the match to TRBD1 covers 7 bases. Trimming at V came to 5 bases and at J to 5 bases, leaving 9 bases not matched to a gene. The CDR3 is 15 amino acids. The CDR3 coding sequence is TGTGCCAGCAGTCTAAAAGGACAGGAGGACAATGAGCAGTTCTTC. This translates into CASSLKGQEDNEQFF.

This clonotype has just one count. The chain is built from TRBV6-1 and TRBJ1-2; 8 positions match TRBD1. CDR1 and CDR2 (germline): MNHNS, SASEGT. The CDR3 loop spans 14 amino acids. V was pared by 5 bases and J by 8 bases, with 10 bases of the junction left unmatched. The CDR3 DNA is TGTGCCAGCAGTCAGCCAGGGGGCCGCGGCGGCTACACCTTC. Its translation is CASSQPGGRGGYTF.

The J gene is TRBJ2-3, the V gene TRBV6-2 or TRBV6-3, with 11 positions matching TRBD2. Trimming at V came to 3 bases and at J to 6 bases, leaving 8 bases not matched to a gene. CDR1 and CDR2 from the germline V gene are MNHEY and SVGEGT. The CDR3 runs to 16 residues. CDR3 region: CASSYSGTSGFDTQYF. CDR3 DNA: TGTGCCAGCAGTTATTCCGGGACTAGCGGTTTTGATACGCAGTATTTT.

The V call is TRBV20-1, the J call TRBJ2-1, with a possible D match to TRBD2 (6 bases). The V gene lost 3 bases and the J gene lost 5 bases, with 17 bases spanning the gap. Germline assignment: CDR1 DFQATT and CDR2 SNEGSKA (reference sequence). This CDR3 has 15 residues. CDR3 coding DNA: TGCAGTGCTAGGCCCGGGACTCGGATCGACAATGAGCAGTTCTTC. It encodes CSARPGTRIDNEQFF.

This chain uses TRBV20-1 with TRBJ1-2, with unresolved D. Germline V gene lookup returns CDR1 DFQATT and CDR2 SNEGSKA (reference sequence). Between the trimmed V and J ends, which lost 2 bases and 7 bases, there was a span of 20 bases. The CDR3 runs to 15 residues. CDR3 bases: TGCAGTGCTAGAAATCTTGGCAGGATAGCTTCTGGCTACACCTTC. Translation: CSARNLGRIASGYTF.

The V call is TRBV7-8, the J call TRBJ1-5; no definite D call. Germline-derived CDR1 and CDR2 are SGHVS and FQNEAQ. V shed 5 bases and J shed 7 bases, with 12 bases lying between them. This CDR3 has 13 residues. This CDR3 reads CASSELNRQPQHF. The CDR3 DNA follows: TGTGCCAGCAGCGAATTAAATCGGCAGCCCCAGCATTTT.

The chain carries TRBV29-1 and TRBJ2-4, with 13 nucleotides matching TRBD2. TRBJ2-5 matches the DNA end more closely, so the J call is doubtful. The CDR3 loop spans 13 amino acids. Germline CDR1 SQVTM, CDR2 ANQGSEA. CDR3 protein: CSVRLAGGVTQYF. CDR3 coding DNA: TGCAGCGTTCGACTAGCGGGGGGCGTGACCCAGTACTTC.

As to this clonotype: A read error may explain this, as a much larger clone is one base away. The rearrangement links TRBV10-3 to TRBJ2-5; 11 bases line up with TRBD1. The V gene end was trimmed by 0 bases and the J gene end by 5 bases; junction bases not matched to a gene: 5. Germline assignment: CDR1 ENHRY and CDR2 SYGVKD. CDR3 length: 16 residues. The CDR3 region has the DNA TGTGCCATCAGTGAGTCGTGGACAGGGGGCTGGGAGACCCAGTACTTC. Translated, it gives CAISESWTGGWETQYF.

This clonotype was recorded many times. V gene TRBV7-9 combines with J gene TRBJ2-1; 7 nucleotides align to TRBD1. Unmatched junction bases numbered 15, after V lost 5 bases and J lost 5 bases. CDR3 length equals 17 residues. CDR1 is SEHNR and CDR2 is FQNEAQ in the germline V gene (reference sequence). In nucleotides, the CDR3 is TGTGCCAGCAGCGCCCTCGGCCGAGGGGGCGCCGACAATGAGCAGTTCTTC. Its translation is CASSALGRGGADNEQFF.

The CDR3, as DNA: TGCGCCAGCAGCCAAGATCCGGGGATTTACGGGGATACGCAGTATTTT. It specifies CASSQDPGIYGDTQYF. The V call is TRBV4-3, the J call TRBJ2-3, with a weak D call TRBD2 (5 bases). Germline values: CDR1 LGHNA, CDR2 YSLEER. Deletions cut 0 bases from V and 6 bases from J, with 16 bases between. The CDR3 runs 16 residues.

This chain's CDR3 is CASSFTSGVVYNEQFF. The DNA for the CDR3 is TGTGCCAGCAGCTTCACTAGCGGGGTAGTATACAATGAGCAGTTCTTC. The chain links TRBV7-9 to TRBJ2-1, with 10 bases matching TRBD2. The V gene end was trimmed by 3 bases and the J gene end by 4 bases; junction bases not matched to a gene: 6. The CDR3 is made up of 16 amino acids. The germline CDR1 and CDR2 sequences are SEHNR and FQNEAQ (reference sequence).

The chain links TRBV4-1 to TRBJ1-4; no clear D. Germline V gene lookup returns CDR1 MGHRA and CDR2 YSYEKL. V was clipped by 0 bases and J by 5 bases, with 13 bases between them. The CDR3 runs to 16 residues. CDR3 sequence (DNA): TGCGCCAGCAGCCAAGATCGCACAGACGTAAATGAAAAACTGTTTTTT. This codes for CASSQDRTDVNEKLFF.

The chain links TRBV28 to TRBJ1-4; the D gene is possibly TRBD1 (6 bases). Trimming left V 6 bases short and J 10 bases short, with 15 bases between. CDR1 MDHEN and CDR2 SYDVKM come from the germline V gene. The CDR3 spans 13 residues. The CDR3 nucleotides are TGTGCCAGCAGCCAACAGGGCCCTGGAAAACTGTTTTTT. Protein: CASSQQGPGKLFF.

The chain has TRBV12-3 or TRBV12-4 and TRBJ2-1; D not certain. Deletions cut 4 bases from V and 9 bases from J, with 10 bases between. The CDR3 contains 12 residues. The CDR3 DNA follows: TGTGCCAGCAGTTACGGTGGCATTGAGCAGTTCTTC. It translates to CASSYGGIEQFF.

The rearrangement links TRBV4-1 to TRBJ2-7; 7 nucleotides align to TRBD1. Germline V gene lookup returns CDR1 MGHRA and CDR2 YSYEKL. Trimming took 0 bases from V and 10 from J; bases not matched to a gene: 21. This CDR3 spans 18 amino acids. The CDR3 reads CASSQDHRGPETAAAQYF. DNA of the CDR3: TGCGCCAGCAGCCAAGATCACAGGGGCCCCGAAACCGCAGCCGCCCAGTACTTC.

V gene TRBV20-1 combines with J gene TRBJ1-2; D is unclear. The CDR3 has 13 residues. Trimming removed 7 bases from V and 3 bases from J, with 15 bases in between. Germline V gene sequence: CDR1 DFQATT, CDR2 SNEGSKA (reference sequence). The CDR3 nucleotides are TGCAGTGTTGACTTACTGAATGACTATGGCTACACCTTC. Amino acids: CSVDLLNDYGYTF.